This T cell receptor (beta chain) was identified during a study of B cell selection in AIRE deficiency. The sorted conventional CD4 T cells were gated as CD4+CD127+. Regarding the study as a whole: Only about 9.3% of approximately 3,700 shared Treg sequences were patient-specific; roughly 30% healthy-specific.

V was pared by 1 base and J by 12 bases, with 10 bases between. Germline CDR1 and CDR2: LNHNV and YYDKDF (reference sequence). CDR3 length: 12 residues. As concerns this clone: Its antigen is undetermined.

Assay: immunoSEQ multiplex PCR; the TCRdb copy retains only in-frame clones and omits some. The data contain 20,000 to 30,000 clones, around 95% of them singletons. V gene TRBV15 combines with J gene TRBJ2-1, with D uncertain. The source of this sequence is a human donor in good health. The sample consisted of CD4+CD127+ conventional T cells sorted from PBMCs. As DNA, the CDR3 is TGTGCCACCAGCAGAGGTCCCTTGGGGCAGTTCTTC. Residues: CATSRGPLGQFF.